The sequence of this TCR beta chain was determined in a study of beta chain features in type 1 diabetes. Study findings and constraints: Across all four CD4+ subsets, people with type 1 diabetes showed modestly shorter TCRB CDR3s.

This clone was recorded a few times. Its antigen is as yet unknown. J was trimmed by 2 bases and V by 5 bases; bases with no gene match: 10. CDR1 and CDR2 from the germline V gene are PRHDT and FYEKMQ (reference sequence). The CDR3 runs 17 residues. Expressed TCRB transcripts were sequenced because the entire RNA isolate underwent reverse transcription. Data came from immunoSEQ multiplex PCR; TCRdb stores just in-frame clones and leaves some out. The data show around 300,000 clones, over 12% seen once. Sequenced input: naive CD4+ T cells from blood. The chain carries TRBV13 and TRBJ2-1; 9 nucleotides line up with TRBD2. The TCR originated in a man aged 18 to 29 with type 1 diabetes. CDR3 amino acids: CASSPRPGGGAYNEQFF. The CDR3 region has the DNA TGTGCCAGCAGCCCACGTCCAGGCGGGGGGGCCTACAATGAGCAGTTCTTC.